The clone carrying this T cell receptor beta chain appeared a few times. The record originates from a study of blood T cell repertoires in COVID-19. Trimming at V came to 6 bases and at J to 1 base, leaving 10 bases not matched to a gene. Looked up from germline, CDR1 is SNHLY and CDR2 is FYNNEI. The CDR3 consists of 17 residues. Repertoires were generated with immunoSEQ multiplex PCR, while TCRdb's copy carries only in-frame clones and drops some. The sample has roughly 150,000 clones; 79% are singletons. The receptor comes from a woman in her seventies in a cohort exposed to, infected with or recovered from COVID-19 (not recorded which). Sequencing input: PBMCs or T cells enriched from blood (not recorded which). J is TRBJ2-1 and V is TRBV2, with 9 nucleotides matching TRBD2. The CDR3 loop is CASRGGGTSLSYNEQFF. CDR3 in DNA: TGTGCCAGCAGAGGGGGGGGGACTAGCTTATCCTACAATGAGCAGTTCTTC.